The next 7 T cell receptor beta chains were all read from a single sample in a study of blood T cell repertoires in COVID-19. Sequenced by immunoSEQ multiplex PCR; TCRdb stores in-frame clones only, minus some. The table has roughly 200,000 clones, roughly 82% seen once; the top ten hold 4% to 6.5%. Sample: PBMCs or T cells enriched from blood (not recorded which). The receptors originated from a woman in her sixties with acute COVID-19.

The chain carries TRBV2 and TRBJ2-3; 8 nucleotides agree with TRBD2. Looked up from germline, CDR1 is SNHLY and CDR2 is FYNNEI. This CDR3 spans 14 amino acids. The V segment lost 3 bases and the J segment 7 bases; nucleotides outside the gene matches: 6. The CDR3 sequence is CASSEQRERYTQYF. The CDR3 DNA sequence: TGTGCCAGCAGTGAGCAGCGGGAGCGGTATACGCAGTATTTT. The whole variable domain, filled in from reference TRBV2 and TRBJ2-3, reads EPEVTQTPSHQVTQMGQEVILRCVPISNHLYFYWYRQILGQKVEFLVSFYNNEISEKSEIFDDQFSVERPDGSNFTLKIRSTKLEDSAMYFCASSEQRERYTQYFGPGTRLTVL.

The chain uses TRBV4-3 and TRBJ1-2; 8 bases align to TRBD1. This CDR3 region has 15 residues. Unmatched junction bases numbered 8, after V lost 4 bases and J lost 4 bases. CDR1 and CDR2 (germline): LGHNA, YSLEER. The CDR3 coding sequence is TGCGCCAGCAGCCCCCGGACAGGGACGAGCTATGGCTACACCTTC. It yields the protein CASSPRTGTSYGYTF.

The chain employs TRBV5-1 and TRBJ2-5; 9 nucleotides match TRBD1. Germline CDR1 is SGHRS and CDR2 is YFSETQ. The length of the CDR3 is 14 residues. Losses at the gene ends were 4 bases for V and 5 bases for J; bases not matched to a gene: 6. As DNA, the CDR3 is TGCGCCAGCAGCGTTGGACAGGGGCGGGAGACCCAGTACTTC. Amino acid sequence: CASSVGQGRETQYF. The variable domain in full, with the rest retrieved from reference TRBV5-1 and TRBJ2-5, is KAGVTQTPRYLIKTRGQQVTLSCSPISGHRSVSWYQQTPGQGLQFLFEYFSETQRNKGNFPGRFSGRQFSNSRSEMNVSTLELGDSALYLCASSVGQGRETQYFGPGTRLLVL.

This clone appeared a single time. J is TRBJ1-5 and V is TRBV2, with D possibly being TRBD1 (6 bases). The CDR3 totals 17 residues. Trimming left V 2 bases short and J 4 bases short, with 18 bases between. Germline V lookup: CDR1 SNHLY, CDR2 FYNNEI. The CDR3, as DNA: TGTGCCAGCAGTGAACCCGTAGGGGGGGCAGTGAATCAGCCCCAGCATTTT. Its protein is CASSEPVGGAVNQPQHF.

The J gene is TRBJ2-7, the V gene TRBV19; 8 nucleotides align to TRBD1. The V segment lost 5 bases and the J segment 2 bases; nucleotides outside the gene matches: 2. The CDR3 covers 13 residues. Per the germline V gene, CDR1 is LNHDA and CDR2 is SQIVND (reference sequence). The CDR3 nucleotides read TGTGCCAGTAGTGTCAGGGGGCCCTACGAGCAGTACTTC. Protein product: CASSVRGPYEQYF.

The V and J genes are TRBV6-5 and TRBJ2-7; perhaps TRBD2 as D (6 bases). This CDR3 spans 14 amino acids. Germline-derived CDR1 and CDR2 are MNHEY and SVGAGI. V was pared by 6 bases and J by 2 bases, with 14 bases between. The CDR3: CASRWASDTYEQYF. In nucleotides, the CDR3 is TGTGCCAGCAGGTGGGCTAGCGATACCTACGAGCAGTACTTC.

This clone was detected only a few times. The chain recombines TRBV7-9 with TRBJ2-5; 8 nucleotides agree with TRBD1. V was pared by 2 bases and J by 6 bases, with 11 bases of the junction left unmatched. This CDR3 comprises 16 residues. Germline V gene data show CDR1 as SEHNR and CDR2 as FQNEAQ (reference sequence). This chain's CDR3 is CASSLRSGGLGKTQYF. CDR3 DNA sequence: TGTGCCAGCAGCTTACGGTCAGGGGGCTTGGGGAAGACCCAGTACTTC.